This T cell receptor (beta chain) was recovered during a study of cytomegalovirus exposure and HLA in healthy donors. Study at large: Researchers previously reported finding roughly 120 million unique TCR beta sequences from about 179 million T cells. Assignment to the Caucasian-associated ancestry cluster applied to approximately 80% of the approximately 400 genotyped donors.

Study results and limitations: Common viral pathogens (according to a later analysis) appeared linked to several of the most significant clusters.

CDR3 length equals 12 residues. Primers included in the PCR were 60 Vbeta and 13 Jbeta primers. TCRdb's copy holds only in-frame clones and misses some; the assay was immunoSEQ multiplex PCR. The sample shows about 190,000 clones, 87% of them seen only once. On this clone itself: What it binds is unknown.

The TCR comes from a man in his thirties or forties in good health and CMV-seronegative. The sequencing input was PBMCs. V is TRBV21-1 and J is TRBJ2-7; the table gives TRBD1 as D, unverified against the DNA. TRBV21-1 is listed as a pseudogene. CDR3 sequence (DNA): TGTGCCAGCAGCAGGGGGCGGGACGAGCAGTACTTC. Amino acid sequence: CASSRGRDEQYF.